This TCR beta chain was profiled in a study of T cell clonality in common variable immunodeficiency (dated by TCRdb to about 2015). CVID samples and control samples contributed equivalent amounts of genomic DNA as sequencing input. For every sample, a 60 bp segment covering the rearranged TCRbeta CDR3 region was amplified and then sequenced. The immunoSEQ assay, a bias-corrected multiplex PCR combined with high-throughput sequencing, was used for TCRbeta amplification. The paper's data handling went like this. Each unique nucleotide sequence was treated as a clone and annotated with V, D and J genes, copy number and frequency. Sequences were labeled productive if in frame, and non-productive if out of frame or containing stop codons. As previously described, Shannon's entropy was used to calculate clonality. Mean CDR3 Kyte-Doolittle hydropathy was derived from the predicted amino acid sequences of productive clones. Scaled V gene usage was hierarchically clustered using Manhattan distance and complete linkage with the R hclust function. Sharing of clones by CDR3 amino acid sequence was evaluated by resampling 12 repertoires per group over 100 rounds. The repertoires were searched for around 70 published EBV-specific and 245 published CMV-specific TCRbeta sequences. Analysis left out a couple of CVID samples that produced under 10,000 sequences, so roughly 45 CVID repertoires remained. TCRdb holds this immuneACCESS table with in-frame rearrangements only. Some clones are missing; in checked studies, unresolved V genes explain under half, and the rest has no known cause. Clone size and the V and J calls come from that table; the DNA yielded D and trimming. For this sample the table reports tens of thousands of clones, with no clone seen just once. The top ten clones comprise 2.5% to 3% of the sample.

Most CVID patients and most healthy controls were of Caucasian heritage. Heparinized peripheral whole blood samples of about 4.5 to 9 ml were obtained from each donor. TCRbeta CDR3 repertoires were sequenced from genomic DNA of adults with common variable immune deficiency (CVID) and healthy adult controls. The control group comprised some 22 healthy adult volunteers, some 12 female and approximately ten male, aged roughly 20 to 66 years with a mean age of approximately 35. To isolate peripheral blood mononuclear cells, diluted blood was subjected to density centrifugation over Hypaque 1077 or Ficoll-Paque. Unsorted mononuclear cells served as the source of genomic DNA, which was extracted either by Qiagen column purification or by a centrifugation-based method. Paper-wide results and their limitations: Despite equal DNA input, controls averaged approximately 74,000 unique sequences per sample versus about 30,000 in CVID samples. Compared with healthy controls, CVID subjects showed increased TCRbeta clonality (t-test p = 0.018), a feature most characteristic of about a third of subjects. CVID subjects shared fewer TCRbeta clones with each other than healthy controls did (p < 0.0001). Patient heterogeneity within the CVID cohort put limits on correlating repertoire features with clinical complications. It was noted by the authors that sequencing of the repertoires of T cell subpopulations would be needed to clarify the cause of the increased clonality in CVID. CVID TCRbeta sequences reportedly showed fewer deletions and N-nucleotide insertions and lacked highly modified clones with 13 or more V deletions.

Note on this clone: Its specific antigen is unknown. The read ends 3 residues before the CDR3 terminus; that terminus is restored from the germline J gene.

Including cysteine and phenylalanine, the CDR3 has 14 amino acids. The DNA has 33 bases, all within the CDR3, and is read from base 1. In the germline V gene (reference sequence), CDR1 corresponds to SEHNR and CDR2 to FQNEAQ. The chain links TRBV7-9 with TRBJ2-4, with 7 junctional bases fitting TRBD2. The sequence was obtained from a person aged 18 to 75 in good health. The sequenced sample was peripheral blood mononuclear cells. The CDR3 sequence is CASSLAGTGGGQYF. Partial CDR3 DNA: TGTGCCAGCAGCTTAGCGGGCACAGGCGGGGGT. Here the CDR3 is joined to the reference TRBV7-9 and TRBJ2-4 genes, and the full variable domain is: DTGVSQNPRHKITKRGQNVTFRCDPISEHNRLYWYRQTLGQGPEFLTYFQNEAQLEKSRLLSDRFSAERPKGSFSTLEIQRTEQGDSAMYLCASSLAGTGGGQYFGAGTRLSVL.